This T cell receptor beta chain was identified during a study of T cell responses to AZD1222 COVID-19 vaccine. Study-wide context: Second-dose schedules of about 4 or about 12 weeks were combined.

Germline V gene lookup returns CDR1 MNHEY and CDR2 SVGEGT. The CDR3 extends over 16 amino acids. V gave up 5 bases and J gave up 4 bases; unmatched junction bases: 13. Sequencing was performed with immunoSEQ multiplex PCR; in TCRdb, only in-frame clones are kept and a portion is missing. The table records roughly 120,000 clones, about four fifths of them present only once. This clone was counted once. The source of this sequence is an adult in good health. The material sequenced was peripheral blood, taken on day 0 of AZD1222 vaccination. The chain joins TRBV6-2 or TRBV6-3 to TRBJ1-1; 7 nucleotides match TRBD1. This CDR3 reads CASSPPDRVGRTEAFF. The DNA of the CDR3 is TGTGCCAGCAGTCCCCCCGACAGGGTCGGTCGCACTGAAGCTTTCTTT.